The rows below give T cell receptor beta chains drawn from one sample of a study of blood T cell repertoires in COVID-19. Assay: immunoSEQ multiplex PCR; the TCRdb copy retains only in-frame clones and omits some. The sample gives hundreds of thousands of clones, under 95% of which show up once; approximately 3.5% is in the top ten. What was sequenced was peripheral blood. The source of these receptors is a young woman who had recovered from COVID-19. Each CDR3 is given with its conserved first and last residue. A D gene is named only where the DNA matches it firmly. Not every row has a clone size; where given, it reads once, few, many or a size class.

abundance: .
v_gene: TRBV7-8
j_gene: TRBJ2-5
d_gene: TRBD2
CDR3aa: CASSASSGRAETQYF
CDR3nt: TGTGCCAGCAGCGCCTCTAGCGGGAGGGCAGAGACCCAGTACTTC

abundance: few
v_gene: TRBV6-5
j_gene: TRBJ2-3
d_gene: .
CDR3aa: CASSLGVNTDTQYF
CDR3nt: TGTGCCAGCAGCCTCGGTGTGAACACAGATACGCAGTATTTT

abundance: .
v_gene: TRBV2
j_gene: TRBJ2-1
d_gene: TRBD2
CDR3aa: CASLGLASYNEQFF
CDR3nt: TGTGCCAGCCTAGGACTAGCGTCGTACAATGAGCAGTTCTTC

abundance: .
v_gene: TRBV7-2
j_gene: TRBJ1-2
d_gene: .
CDR3aa: CASTLSPGNNYGYTF
CDR3nt: TGTGCCAGCACTCTCAGTCCAGGAAATAACTATGGCTACACCTTC

abundance: .
v_gene: TRBV5-1
j_gene: TRBJ2-3
d_gene: .
CDR3aa: CASRSSDTQYF
CDR3nt: TGCGCCAGCAGGTCATCAGATACGCAGTATTTT

abundance: .
v_gene: TRBV10-1
j_gene: TRBJ2-3
d_gene: TRBD1
CDR3aa: CASSDGTGATDTQYF
CDR3nt: TGCGCCAGCAGTGACGGGACAGGGGCCACAGATACGCAGTATTTT

abundance: once
v_gene: TRBV4-1
j_gene: TRBJ2-3
d_gene: TRBD2
CDR3aa: CASSRPLAGGTDTQYF
CDR3nt: TGCGCCAGCAGCCGCCCACTAGCGGGAGGAACAGATACGCAGTATTTT

abundance: .
v_gene: TRBV27
j_gene: TRBJ2-1
d_gene: .
CDR3aa: CASSLSNLSGNEQFF
CDR3nt: TGTGCCAGCAGTTTATCCAATCTAAGCGGGAATGAGCAGTTCTTC

abundance: .
v_gene: TRBV5-1
j_gene: TRBJ1-2
d_gene: .
CDR3aa: CASSLSDSKYGYTF
CDR3nt: TGCGCCAGCAGCTTATCGGACAGTAAATATGGCTACACCTTC

abundance: .
v_gene: TRBV18
j_gene: TRBJ1-1
d_gene: .
CDR3aa: CASSPTTVPKNTEAFF
CDR3nt: TGTGCCAGCTCACCGACGACAGTCCCGAAGAACACTGAAGCTTTCTTT

abundance: .
v_gene: TRBV15
j_gene: TRBJ1-3
d_gene: .
CDR3aa: CATTFTGGNTIYF
CDR3nt: TGTGCCACCACCTTTACGGGAGGAAACACCATATATTTT

abundance: .
v_gene: TRBV7-2
j_gene: TRBJ1-3
d_gene: TRBD1
CDR3aa: CASSLGTGGNTIYF
CDR3nt: TGTGCCAGCAGCTTAGGGACAGGCGGAAACACCATATATTTT

abundance: .
v_gene: TRBV5-1
j_gene: TRBJ1-1
d_gene: .
CDR3aa: CASSDPQAYTEAFF
CDR3nt: TGCGCCAGCAGCGACCCCCAGGCTTACACTGAAGCTTTCTTT

abundance: .
v_gene: TRBV12-3/TRBV12-4
j_gene: TRBJ2-1
d_gene: .
CDR3aa: CASTVKRYNEQFF
CDR3nt: TGTGCCAGCACCGTCAAACGGTACAATGAGCAGTTCTTC

abundance: .
v_gene: TRBV3-1/TRBV3-2
j_gene: TRBJ2-3
d_gene: TRBD2
CDR3aa: CASSQDGTSSFGDTQYF
CDR3nt: TGTGCCAGCAGCCAAGATGGGACTAGCTCTTTTGGAGATACGCAGTATTTT

abundance: .
v_gene: TRBV19
j_gene: TRBJ2-1
d_gene: TRBD1
CDR3aa: CASSIVGGQGANEQFF
CDR3nt: TGTGCCAGTAGTATAGTAGGGGGACAGGGGGCCAATGAGCAGTTCTTC

abundance: once
v_gene: TRBV10-3
j_gene: TRBJ1-2
d_gene: TRBD1
CDR3aa: CAISDEGRGPNYGYTF
CDR3nt: TGTGCCATCAGTGATGAAGGAAGGGGGCCTAACTATGGCTACACCTTC

abundance: .
v_gene: TRBV7-8
j_gene: TRBJ1-6
d_gene: TRBD1
CDR3aa: CASSQGQGNSPLHF
CDR3nt: TGTGCCAGCAGCCAGGGACAGGGTAATTCACCCCTCCACTTT

abundance: once
v_gene: TRBV7-2
j_gene: TRBJ1-2
d_gene: .
CDR3aa: CASSLAGGGASYGYTF
CDR3nt: TGTGCCAGCAGCTTGGCTGGTGGGGGGGCGTCATATGGCTACACCTTC

abundance: .
v_gene: TRBV5-4
j_gene: TRBJ2-1
d_gene: TRBD2
CDR3aa: CASSLMFGRAYNEQFF
CDR3nt: TGTGCCAGCAGCTTGATGTTCGGGAGGGCCTACAATGAGCAGTTCTTC

abundance: .
v_gene: TRBV5-6
j_gene: TRBJ2-1
d_gene: .
CDR3aa: CASSLAQEQFF
CDR3nt: TGTGCCAGCAGCTTGGCCCAAGAGCAGTTCTTC

abundance: .
v_gene: TRBV19
j_gene: TRBJ1-1
d_gene: .
CDR3aa: CASYPGRDMNTEAFF
CDR3nt: TGTGCCAGTTACCCTGGACGGGATATGAACACTGAAGCTTTCTTT

abundance: .
v_gene: TRBV6-5
j_gene: TRBJ1-5
d_gene: TRBD1
CDR3aa: CASREGAGQPQHF
CDR3nt: TGTGCCAGCCGGGAGGGGGCGGGCCAGCCCCAGCATTTT

abundance: .
v_gene: TRBV5-6
j_gene: TRBJ1-6
d_gene: .
CDR3aa: CASSSAPHALGSPLHF
CDR3nt: TGTGCCAGCAGCTCGGCTCCCCATGCCCTCGGGTCACCCCTCCACTTT

abundance: .
v_gene: TRBV11-3
j_gene: TRBJ2-5
d_gene: .
CDR3aa: CASSRGQPQETQYF
CDR3nt: TGTGCCAGCAGCCGTGGACAGCCCCAAGAGACCCAGTACTTC

abundance: .
v_gene: TRBV7-2
j_gene: TRBJ1-1
d_gene: .
CDR3aa: CASSLNSAAGYTEAFF
CDR3nt: TGTGCCAGCAGCTTAAATTCGGCGGCGGGTTACACTGAAGCTTTCTTT

abundance: .
v_gene: TRBV2
j_gene: TRBJ2-1
d_gene: .
CDR3aa: CASSEARGRVNEQFF
CDR3nt: TGTGCCAGCAGTGAAGCGCGGGGCAGGGTGAATGAGCAGTTCTTC

abundance: .
v_gene: TRBV7-2
j_gene: TRBJ2-3
d_gene: TRBD2
CDR3aa: CASSLPTSGVSTDTQYF
CDR3nt: TGTGCCAGCAGCTTACCAACTAGCGGGGTAAGCACAGATACGCAGTATTTT

abundance: .
v_gene: TRBV30
j_gene: TRBJ2-1
d_gene: .
CDR3aa: CASAQHSGSSYNEQFF
CDR3nt: TGTGCCTCGGCCCAACATAGCGGTTCCTCCTACAATGAGCAGTTCTTC

abundance: .
v_gene: TRBV30
j_gene: TRBJ1-1
d_gene: TRBD1
CDR3aa: CAWSQGVHMNTEAFF
CDR3nt: TGTGCCTGGAGTCAGGGGGTTCATATGAACACTGAAGCTTTCTTT

abundance: once
v_gene: TRBV27
j_gene: TRBJ1-5
d_gene: TRBD1
CDR3aa: CASGEPRQGNNQPQHF
CDR3nt: TGTGCCAGCGGAGAACCCAGACAGGGCAACAATCAGCCCCAGCATTTT

abundance: .
v_gene: TRBV20-1
j_gene: TRBJ2-3
d_gene: .
CDR3aa: CSASTGVTDTQYF
CDR3nt: TGCAGTGCTAGTACGGGGGTGACAGATACGCAGTATTTT

abundance: .
v_gene: TRBV7-2
j_gene: TRBJ1-2
d_gene: .
CDR3aa: CASSFRYLTGGGYTF
CDR3nt: TGTGCCAGCAGCTTCCGCTACCTGACAGGTGGTGGCTACACCTTC

abundance: .
v_gene: TRBV6-5
j_gene: TRBJ2-1
d_gene: .
CDR3aa: CASSNRETDYNEQFF
CDR3nt: TGTGCCAGCAGTAACCGGGAGACGGACTACAATGAGCAGTTCTTC

abundance: once
v_gene: TRBV5-1
j_gene: TRBJ2-5
d_gene: .
CDR3aa: CASSLEGTQETQYF
CDR3nt: TGCGCCAGCAGCTTGGAAGGGACTCAAGAGACCCAGTACTTC

abundance: .
v_gene: TRBV6-2/TRBV6-3
j_gene: TRBJ2-3
d_gene: TRBD2
CDR3aa: CASSFPGTRYGDTQYF
CDR3nt: TGTGCCAGCAGTTTCCCCGGGACTAGATATGGAGATACGCAGTATTTT

abundance: .
v_gene: TRBV3-1/TRBV3-2
j_gene: TRBJ1-2
d_gene: TRBD1
CDR3aa: CASSQLDRENGYTF
CDR3nt: TGTGCCAGCAGCCAATTGGACAGGGAGAATGGCTACACCTTC

abundance: .
v_gene: TRBV7-7
j_gene: TRBJ2-5
d_gene: TRBD2
CDR3aa: CASSPLAGGPGETQYF
CDR3nt: TGTGCCAGCAGCCCACTAGCGGGAGGGCCGGGGGAGACCCAGTACTTC

abundance: .
v_gene: TRBV19
j_gene: TRBJ2-1
d_gene: .
CDR3aa: CASTLAEFHNEQFF
CDR3nt: TGTGCCAGTACCCTCGCCGAGTTTCACAATGAGCAGTTCTTC

abundance: .
v_gene: TRBV30
j_gene: TRBJ1-1
d_gene: TRBD1
CDR3aa: CAWDIQGDTEAFF
CDR3nt: TGTGCCTGGGATATACAGGGGGACACTGAAGCTTTCTTT

abundance: .
v_gene: TRBV5-1
j_gene: TRBJ2-3
d_gene: TRBD2
CDR3aa: CASSFTSGRTDTQYF
CDR3nt: TGCGCCAGCAGCTTCACTAGCGGGAGGACAGATACGCAGTATTTT

abundance: .
v_gene: TRBV28
j_gene: TRBJ1-5
d_gene: .
CDR3aa: CASSSYRVFGNQPQHF
CDR3nt: TGTGCCAGCAGCTCATACAGGGTTTTTGGCAATCAGCCCCAGCATTTT

abundance: once
v_gene: TRBV29-1
j_gene: TRBJ2-3
d_gene: .
CDR3aa: CSVGADTQYF
CDR3nt: TGCAGCGTTGGCGCAGATACGCAGTATTTT

abundance: .
v_gene: TRBV18
j_gene: TRBJ2-2
d_gene: .
CDR3aa: CASSPPSGGGYTGELFF
CDR3nt: TGTGCCAGCTCACCACCTAGCGGAGGGGGCTACACCGGGGAGCTGTTTTTT

abundance: .
v_gene: TRBV19
j_gene: TRBJ2-6
d_gene: TRBD1
CDR3aa: CASSTGTGNSGANVLTF
CDR3nt: TGTGCCAGTAGTACAGGGACAGGGAACTCTGGGGCCAACGTCCTGACTTTC

abundance: .
v_gene: TRBV15
j_gene: TRBJ2-1
d_gene: TRBD2
CDR3aa: CATSSVLAANEQFF
CDR3nt: TGTGCCACCAGCAGTGTCCTAGCGGCCAATGAGCAGTTCTTC

abundance: .
v_gene: TRBV5-6
j_gene: TRBJ1-1
d_gene: .
CDR3aa: CASSDYWANTEAFF
CDR3nt: TGTGCCAGCAGCGACTACTGGGCGAACACTGAAGCTTTCTTT

abundance: .
v_gene: TRBV6-5
j_gene: TRBJ2-1
d_gene: .
CDR3aa: CASSYRYQSYNEQFF
CDR3nt: TGTGCCAGCAGTTACCGTTACCAGTCCTACAATGAGCAGTTCTTC

abundance: .
v_gene: TRBV19
j_gene: TRBJ1-5
d_gene: .
CDR3aa: CASSTVRQGRNQPQHF
CDR3nt: TGTGCCAGTAGTACTGTTCGGCAGGGCCGGAATCAGCCCCAGCATTTT

abundance: .
v_gene: TRBV4-3
j_gene: TRBJ2-1
d_gene: TRBD2
CDR3aa: CASSQLNFACTSGRAGNEQFF
CDR3nt: TGCGCCAGCAGCCAACTTAATTTCGCCTGTACTAGCGGGAGGGCGGGCAATGAGCAGTTCTTC

abundance: .
v_gene: TRBV14
j_gene: TRBJ1-4
d_gene: TRBD1
CDR3aa: CASSQDNLLGTAPEKLFF
CDR3nt: TGTGCCAGCAGCCAAGATAATTTATTGGGGACAGCCCCTGAAAAACTGTTTTTT

abundance: .
v_gene: TRBV7-6
j_gene: TRBJ1-2
d_gene: .
CDR3aa: CASSLSLTVNLGPYGYTF
CDR3nt: TGTGCCAGCAGCTTATCGCTGACAGTGAACCTAGGCCCCTATGGCTACACCTTC

abundance: many
v_gene: TRBV19
j_gene: TRBJ2-3
d_gene: .
CDR3aa: CASSPLGTRSTDTQYF
CDR3nt: TGTGCCAGTAGTCCCCTCGGGACTCGAAGCACAGATACGCAGTATTTT